This T cell receptor beta chain derives from a study of neurological immune-mediated disorders. Study-wide points: No sharing of CDR3 amino acid sequences was observed among expanded clones across subjects, suggesting private repertoires in all groups.

Looked up from germline, CDR1 is SNHLY and CDR2 is FYNNEI. This CDR3 has 13 residues. The V end lost 6 bases, the J end lost 4 bases, and 10 bases lay between the germline ends. Sorted libraries came from around 990,000 CD4+ or CD8+ T cells. Each TCR transcript was tagged with a 10-nucleotide random UMI during 5'RACE. TCRdb re-called the 5' RACE reads through MiXCR, storing one row per CDR3 protein. The sample shows about 21,000 distinct CDR3 sequences, 15% to 20% of them seen only once. Worth noting for this clonotype: Its antigen is not known.

The chain links TRBV2 to TRBJ2-1; D is ambiguous. Sequenced sample: CD8+ T cells from blood. The TCR comes from a woman aged 18-29 years with multiple sclerosis. The CDR3 loop reads CASRHGRYNEQFF. The DNA of the CDR3 is TGTGCCAGCAGACACGGCCGATACAATGAGCAGTTCTTC. Filled out from reference TRBV2 and TRBJ2-1, the complete variable domain reads EPEVTQTPSHQVTQMGQEVILRCVPISNHLYFYWYRQILGQKVEFLVSFYNNEISEKSEIFDDQFSVERPDGSNFTLKIRSTKLEDSAMYFCASRHGRYNEQFFGPGTRLTVL.